Listed below are T cell receptor beta chains from one sample, sequenced in a study of T cell responses to AZD1222 COVID-19 vaccine. Some clones are missing from TCRdb's copy, which holds only in-frame ones; the method was immunoSEQ multiplex PCR. The sample has some 110,000 clones; 85% to 90% are singletons. The specimen was peripheral blood, collected 28 days after the second AZD1222 dose. The origin of the receptors is an adult who received the AZD1222 COVID-19 vaccine. CDR3s include the opening cysteine and the closing phenylalanine or tryptophan. D genes are given only for firm matches. The size entry is marked missing in some rows and otherwise reads once, few, many or a size class.

>TRBJ1-3|NA|TRBV6-5|NA
TGTGCCAGCAGTTACGGTGCCCAGAGGGGAAACACCATATATTTT
CASSYGAQRGNTIYF
>TRBJ1-1|NA|TRBV12-3/TRBV12-4|NA
TGTGCCAGCAGTGGAGGGCAGGGCCTAGAAGCTTTCTTT
CASSGGQGLEAFF
>TRBJ2-2|NA|TRBV21-1|NA
TGTGCCAGCAGCAATCCGAACACCGGGGAGCTGTTTTTT
CASSNPNTGELFF
>TRBJ1-5|once|TRBV7-2|NA
TGTGCCAGCAGCTTAGACAGGGTGAGGGATCAGCCCCAGCATTTT
CASSLDRVRDQPQHF
>TRBJ2-2|NA|TRBV11-2|TRBD1
TGTGCCAGCAACCTCCTAGGGTCCGGGACAGGGAACACCGGGGAGCTGTTTTTT
CASNLLGSGTGNTGELFF
>TRBJ1-1|NA|TRBV7-2|TRBD1
TGTGCCAGCAGCTCCGGTTTCGGGACAGGAAACACTGAAGCTTTCTTT
CASSSGFGTGNTEAFF
>TRBJ1-5|NA|TRBV28|TRBD1
TGTGCCAGCAGCCGGCTGGGGGGACAGGGAAGGGAACCCCAGCATTTT
CASSRLGGQGREPQHF
>TRBJ1-2|NA|TRBV7-9|TRBD1
TGTGCCAGCAGCTCCACGACCACCGGGACAGGGTACTATGGCTACACCTTC
CASSSTTTGTGYYGYTF
>TRBJ1-2|NA|TRBV11-2|TRBD1
TGTGCCAGCAGCTTAGACGTACAGGGGGCGCGAAACTATGGCTACACCTTC
CASSLDVQGARNYGYTF
>TRBJ2-7|NA|TRBV18|TRBD2
TGTGCCAGCTCACCACCGGGACTAGCGAGCGAGCAGTACTTC
CASSPPGLASEQYF
>TRBJ2-2|NA|TRBV7-2|NA
TGTGCCAGCAGAGGGTCCGGGGCCACCGGGGAGCTGTTTTTT
CASRGSGATGELFF
>TRBJ2-2|NA|TRBV9|TRBD1
TGTGCCACCGGACAGGGGAACACCGGGGAGCTGTTTTTT
CATGQGNTGELFF
>TRBJ2-3|NA|TRBV15|NA
TGTGCCACCAGCAGAGATCCGGGCAGGGGCACAGATACGCAGTATTTT
CATSRDPGRGTDTQYF
>TRBJ2-7|NA|TRBV5-5|NA
TGTGCCAGCAGCTCGCTTAGCTTTTACGAGCAGTACTTC
CASSSLSFYEQYF
>TRBJ1-3|NA|TRBV9|NA
TGTGCCAGCAGCCTCTACAGGGAGTCCGGAAACACCATATATTTT
CASSLYRESGNTIYF
>TRBJ1-1|NA|TRBV19|NA
TGTGCCAGTAGTATGGGACCTAACAGGGACACTGAAGCTTTCTTT
CASSMGPNRDTEAFF
>TRBJ2-5|NA|TRBV6-5|NA
TGTGCCAGCAGACGGGGGTCAAACGGCGAGACCCAGTACTTC
CASRRGSNGETQYF
>TRBJ1-1|once|TRBV5-6|TRBD1
TGTGCCAGCAGCTGGGGGACAGGGGGCACTGAAGCTTTCTTT
CASSWGTGGTEAFF